This T cell receptor beta chain comes out of a study of T cell repertoires in cytomegalovirus infection. TCRdb reanalysed the reads using MiXCR and keeps one entry per CDR3 protein. This table holds about 300,000 distinct CDR3 sequences, about a tenth found once. The CDR3 sequence is 16 residues long. The ends were cut back, 1 base at V and 5 bases at J, with 15 bases in the middle. CDR1 and CDR2 from the germline V gene are MNHEY and SVGAGI. Many counts were recorded for this clonotype. Antigen unknown. Notes on the study in general: People with CMV and the relevant HLA were identified by cumulative public TCR beta family frequency. HLA-C-restricted CMV clonotypes gave the most frequent clonotype in two of eight donors.

This chain connects TRBV6-5 to TRBJ2-1; TRBD1 is a possible D gene (5 bases). The sequence derives from a human donor in good health (CMV status not recorded). Some clones in this sample may be carry-over from other donors' samples. The specimen was PBMCs. The CDR3 bases are TGTGCCAGCAGTTACTTAGGGTCAGGGATTCACAATGAGCAGTTCTTC. Residues: CASSYLGSGIHNEQFF.